A single sample gave rise to the 11 T cell receptor beta chains below, sequenced in a study of T cell repertoires in cytomegalovirus infection. TCRdb reprocessed the reads via MiXCR and lists one record per CDR3 protein. Of nearly 550,000 distinct CDR3 sequences in the sample, about 15% were seen once. The sequenced material came from CD8+ T cells from PBMCs. These receptors all come from a human donor in good health (CMV status not recorded). Some clones in this sample may be carry-over from other donors' samples.

This clonotype appeared a few times. The gene calls are TRBV29-1 and TRBJ1-2; D possibly corresponds to TRBD1 (5 bases). Trimming shortened V by 5 bases and J by 7 bases, and 14 bases separated the two germline ends. CDR3 size: 12 residues. Germline V gene lookup returns CDR1 SQVTM and CDR2 ANQGSEA. The CDR3 DNA sequence: TGCAGCGTTCTGGGGGTGCGTGGTGGCTACACCTTC. Amino acid sequence: CSVLGVRGGYTF.

This clonotype was seen repeatedly, ten times or more. The chain links TRBV6-5 to TRBJ2-3; D might be TRBD2 (7 bases). The CDR3 totals 15 residues. Looked up from germline, CDR1 is MNHEY and CDR2 is SVGAGI. V lost 1 base to trimming and J lost 4 bases, with 12 bases between them. CDR3 protein: CASSYYGGPSDTQYF. The CDR3 bases are TGTGCCAGCAGTTACTACGGGGGGCCTTCAGATACGCAGTATTTT.

At least ten counts were recorded for this clonotype. J is TRBJ2-7 and V is TRBV6-1; TRBD2 matches at 8 bases. With V trimmed by 4 bases and J by 5 bases, 10 bases remained unmatched. The germline CDR1 and CDR2 sequences are MNHNS and SASEGT. The CDR3 totals 15 residues. CDR3 sequence (DNA): TGTGCCAGCAGTGTGGGCGGGGGGAGTTTGGACGAGCAGTACTTC. Translation gives CASSVGGGSLDEQYF.

In its sample, this clonotype was seen many times. V is TRBV5-1 and J is TRBJ2-2; 7 nucleotides match TRBD1. V trimming: 4 bases; J trimming: 0 bases; junction bases outside the gene matches: 3. Germline CDR1 and CDR2: SGHRS and YFSETQ. This CDR3 is 15 amino acids long. This CDR3 is CASSPDRANTGELFF. DNA for the CDR3: TGCGCCAGCAGCCCCGACAGGGCGAACACCGGGGAGCTGTTTTTT.

As concerns this clonotype: A read error may be the cause here, since a much bigger clone is one base away. This chain joins TRBV28 and TRBJ2-7; D remains unclear. The CDR3 is 14 residues long. V lost 8 bases, J lost 0 bases, and 14 bases lay in between. In germline, CDR1 is MDHEN, CDR2 SYDVKM. The CDR3 DNA is TGTGCCAGCCGCGTAACCGGCGTCTCCTACGAGCAGTACTTC. Encoded protein: CASRVTGVSYEQYF.

The J gene is TRBJ1-3, the V gene TRBV12-3 or TRBV12-4; a weak D match, TRBD1 (5 bases). Trimming shortened V by 7 bases and J by 4 bases, and 20 bases separated the two germline ends. The CDR3 has 16 residues. The CDR3 here is CASKPGPLLSGNTIYF. CDR3 in DNA: TGTGCCAGCAAACCGGGACCCCTTCTCTCAGGAAACACCATATATTTT.

In this sample, this clonotype turned up many times. The chain couples TRBV7-9 to TRBJ2-7; D not resolved. Between the trimmed V and J ends, which lost 5 bases and 2 bases, there was a span of 13 bases. The CDR3 has 14 amino acids. CDR1 is SEHNR, CDR2 FQNEAQ, per germline (reference sequence). This CDR3 reads CASSPGPSAYEQYF. The CDR3 DNA follows: TGTGCCAGCAGCCCCGGTCCCAGCGCCTACGAGCAGTACTTC.

J is TRBJ2-1 and V is TRBV9; possibly TRBD2 for D (5 bases). This CDR3 is 15 amino acids long. Per the germline V gene, CDR1 is SGDLS and CDR2 is YYNGEE. V was shortened by 2 bases and J by 0 bases, with 9 bases between the two germline ends. The CDR3 is CASSVGESSYNEQFF. For the CDR3, the DNA is TGTGCCAGCAGCGTCGGGGAAAGCTCCTACAATGAGCAGTTCTTC.

This clonotype was recorded at least ten times. The chain joins TRBV7-9 to TRBJ2-7; D perhaps matches TRBD2 (6 bases). Trimming took 3 bases from V and 7 from J, leaving 16 bases between them. Germline V gene sequence: CDR1 SEHNR, CDR2 FQNEAQ (reference sequence). The CDR3 spans 14 residues. This chain's CDR3 is CASSFGGSVGEQYF. The CDR3 DNA follows: TGTGCCAGCAGCTTTGGGGGGAGTGTAGGGGAGCAGTACTTC.

The V call is TRBV5-1, the J call TRBJ2-1; 8 bases are a match to TRBD2. This CDR3 spans 15 amino acids. After removal of 0 bases from V and 7 bases from J, the junction contained 6 bases not matched to a gene. The germline V gene encodes CDR1 SGHRS and CDR2 YFSETQ. CDR3 loop: CASSLEEREINEQFF. The DNA for the CDR3 is TGCGCCAGCAGCTTGGAGGAGCGGGAGATAAATGAGCAGTTCTTC.

The J gene is TRBJ2-1, the V gene TRBV20-1, with D tentatively TRBD2 (6 bases). Trimming removed 0 bases at V and 0 bases at J, with 15 bases between. In germline, CDR1 is DFQATT, CDR2 SNEGSKA (reference sequence). The CDR3 runs 17 residues. The chain's CDR3 is CSARDFERANSYNEQFF. The CDR3 DNA reads as TGCAGTGCTAGAGATTTCGAGCGGGCCAACTCCTACAATGAGCAGTTCTTC.